Listed below are T cell receptor beta chains from one sample, sequenced in a study of naive and memory T cell subsets. TCRdb re-called the UMI-ligation and nested PCR reads with MiXCR, one entry per CDR3 protein. The profile covers tens of thousands of distinct CDR3 sequences, with roughly 13% appearing a single time and 0.9% to 1% taken by the ten largest. Sequenced input: central memory CD4+ T cells from blood. These receptor sequences come from a human donor in good health. Both conserved end residues are part of each CDR3. D genes are given only for firm matches. Clone size is given for some rows only: seen once, a few or many times, or a class if the clone is expanded.

>NA|TRBJ2-7|TRBV24-1|11|NA
CATSDGTSWYF
TGTGCCACCAGTGATGGGACTTCTTGGTACTTC
>TRBD2|TRBJ2-3|TRBV20-1|17|few
CSASSPARTSGADTQYF
TGCAGTGCTAGTTCTCCCGCCCGGACTAGCGGTGCAGATACGCAGTATTTT
>TRBD2|TRBJ2-1|TRBV6-2/TRBV6-3|15|NA
CASTFLGLAYNEQFF
TGTGCCAGCACGTTTTTGGGACTAGCCTACAATGAGCAGTTCTTC
>TRBD1|TRBJ2-7|TRBV7-8|14|few
CASSLGGQGGEQYF
TGTGCCAGCAGCTTAGGCGGACAGGGAGGCGAGCAGTACTTC
>NA|TRBJ2-3|TRBV29-1|14|few
CSVRRSPGGDTQYF
TGCAGCGTCCGTAGGTCTCCCGGGGGAGATACGCAGTATTTT
>NA|TRBJ2-5|TRBV6-5|18|many
CASRKGASGRVGGETQYF
TGTGCCAGCAGGAAGGGGGCGAGCGGGAGAGTCGGAGGAGAGACCCAGTACTTC
>TRBD2|TRBJ2-2|TRBV25-1|20|many
CASSEFGGSGRARNTGELFF
TGTGCCAGCAGTGAATTCGGTGGTAGCGGGAGGGCCCGTAACACCGGGGAGCTGTTTTTT
>NA|TRBJ2-1|TRBV4-3|15|few
CASSQDDLSNYEQFF
TGCGCCAGCAGCCAAGATGACCTCAGTAACTATGAGCAGTTCTTC
>NA|TRBJ1-5|TRBV20-1|17|NA
CSATVPGGGRGNQPQHF
TGCAGTGCTACCGTACCGGGGGGGGGACGTGGCAATCAGCCCCAGCATTTT
>NA|TRBJ2-7|TRBV4-3|13|many
CASSQEPGVRQYF
TGCGCCAGCAGCCAAGAACCGGGAGTAAGGCAGTACTTC
>NA|TRBJ2-7|TRBV14|15|NA
CASSRGDFTSYEQYF
TGTGCCAGCAGCCGAGGGGACTTTACCTCCTACGAGCAGTACTTC
>NA|TRBJ2-1|TRBV29-1|18|few
CSVEVLSVASYGRNEQFF
TGCAGCGTTGAAGTTTTGTCCGTAGCATCATATGGGCGAAATGAGCAGTTCTTC
>NA|TRBJ2-6|TRBV12-3/TRBV12-4|14|many
CASNLAAGANVLTF
TGTGCCAGCAATTTAGCTGCTGGGGCCAACGTCCTGACTTTC
>TRBD2|TRBJ2-1|TRBV18|14|NA
CASSGASGYNEQFF
TGTGCCAGCTCTGGGGCTAGCGGGTACAATGAGCAGTTCTTC
>NA|TRBJ1-2|TRBV7-2|14|NA
CASSLREGSYGYTF
TGTGCCAGCAGCTTAAGGGAGGGTTCCTATGGCTACACCTTC
>NA|TRBJ1-1|TRBV10-3|14|few
CAISEQEAGAEAFF
TGTGCCATCAGTGAACAAGAGGCGGGGGCTGAAGCTTTCTTT
>NA|TRBJ2-3|TRBV7-2|17|many
CASSWRQAPLGTDTQYF
TGTGCCAGCAGCTGGAGACAGGCGCCGCTGGGCACAGATACGCAGTATTTT
>NA|TRBJ1-4|TRBV5-5|14|few
CASSLADPREKLFF
TGTGCCAGCAGCTTGGCCGACCCCCGCGAAAAACTGTTTTTT
>NA|TRBJ1-1|TRBV29-1|14|NA
CSVASGGLDTEAFF
TGCAGCGTTGCTAGCGGGGGCCTGGACACTGAAGCTTTCTTT
>TRBD2|TRBJ2-2|TRBV7-3|15|many
CASRRGLDNTGELFF
TGTGCCAGCAGACGCGGACTAGACAACACCGGGGAGCTGTTTTTT
>TRBD2|TRBJ2-1|TRBV9|17|few
CASSDSPGTSGYNEQFF
TGTGCCAGCAGCGATAGTCCCGGGACTAGCGGATACAATGAGCAGTTCTTC
>NA|TRBJ2-5|TRBV10-3|11|few
CATTGGETQYF
TGTGCCACGACAGGCGGGGAGACCCAGTACTTC
>NA|TRBJ2-4|TRBV12-3/TRBV12-4|14|NA
CASSFGQDKNIQYF
TGTGCCAGCAGTTTTGGTCAGGACAAAAACATTCAGTACTTC
>TRBD1|TRBJ2-1|TRBV9|14|NA
CASSGETGFHEQFF
TGTGCCAGCAGCGGAGAGACAGGGTTCCATGAGCAGTTCTTC
>TRBD1|TRBJ1-4|TRBV20-1|14|few
CSAYRGATNEKLFF
TGCAGTGCTTACAGGGGCGCAACTAATGAAAAACTGTTTTTT
>NA|TRBJ2-5|TRBV4-2|15|NA
CASSQDSGVTQTQYF
TGTGCCAGCAGCCAAGATAGCGGAGTCACTCAGACCCAGTACTTC
>TRBD2|TRBJ2-3|TRBV7-9|13|many
CVSGLAGTDTQYF
TGTGTTTCTGGACTAGCGGGCACAGATACGCAGTATTTT
>TRBD2|TRBJ2-1|TRBV18|20|few
CASSPQAGTSGPSSYNEQFF
TGTGCCAGCTCACCTCAAGCCGGGACTAGCGGGCCCAGCTCCTACAATGAGCAGTTCTTC
>NA|TRBJ1-5|TRBV4-3|16|NA
CASSQDPGPSNQPQHF
TGCGCCAGCAGCCAAGATCCCGGCCCCAGCAATCAGCCCCAGCATTTT
>TRBD2|TRBJ2-1|TRBV4-2|20|few
CASSQDSLGSGRGAYNEQFF
TGTGCCAGCAGCCAAGATTCTCTGGGGAGCGGGAGAGGTGCCTACAATGAGCAGTTCTTC
>TRBD2|TRBJ2-7|TRBV5-1|14|few
CATTSGRASDEQYF
TGCGCCACCACTAGCGGGAGGGCTTCGGACGAGCAGTACTTC